Reported below is one T cell receptor (beta chain). Antigen: not known. The sample belongs to a study of cytomegalovirus exposure and HLA in healthy donors. On the study more broadly: Out of 150 million to 200 million T cells, an earlier analysis found over 90 million unique TCR beta sequences in total. Among the approximately 370 donors who were genotyped, approximately 76% fell in the genetic ancestry cluster that is associated with self-reported Caucasian donors.

Findings and caveats of the study: Using a false discovery rate of 0.05, a later analysis showed that 16,951 TCR beta sequences were associated with HLA alleles.

V trimming: 7 bases; J trimming: 2 bases; junction bases outside the gene matches: 5. CDR1 SNHLY and CDR2 FYNNEI come from the germline V gene. CDR3 size: 15 residues. PCR primers comprised 60 Vbeta and 13 Jbeta primers. Repertoires were generated with immunoSEQ multiplex PCR, while TCRdb's copy carries only in-frame clones and drops some. Found here are about 200,000 clones, roughly 85% of them singletons; the top ten hold 2% to 2.5%. The chain employs TRBV2 and TRBJ2-3; 11 nucleotides line up with TRBD2. The sequenced sample was PBMCs. The TCR was taken from a woman aged 45-65 years in good health and CMV-seronegative. CDR3 in DNA: TGTGCCAGCACCGGACTAGCGGGCCCCACAGATACGCAGTATTTT. Its protein is CASTGLAGPTDTQYF.